These 17 T cell receptor beta chains originate from one sample sequenced in a study of PD-1 blockade in classical Hodgkin lymphoma. Repertoires were generated with immunoSEQ multiplex PCR, while TCRdb's copy carries only in-frame clones and drops some. The profile covers just over 60,000 clones, with around 88% appearing a single time and about 12% taken by the ten largest. Every single patient, without exception, relapsed after autologous stem cell transplantation, and brentuximab vedotin exposure varied. The starting material was peripheral blood mononuclear cells (PBMCs), obtained at baseline. These receptors all come from a human donor with classical Hodgkin lymphoma.

The rearrangement uses TRBV7-8 and TRBJ2-2, with D hard to call. The CDR3 has 14 amino acids. The germline V gene encodes CDR1 SGHVS and CDR2 FQNEAQ. Trimming stripped 3 bases from V and 5 bases from J, with 10 bases between. CDR3 protein: CASSFRMGTGELFF. Here the CDR3 DNA reads TGTGCCAGCAGCTTTCGTATGGGAACCGGGGAGCTGTTTTTT. The whole variable domain, remainder taken from reference TRBV7-8 and TRBJ2-2, is GAGVSQSPRYKVAKRGQDVALRCDPISGHVSLFWYQQALGQGPEFLTYFQNEAQLDKSGLPSDRFFAERPEGSVSTLKIQRTQQEDSAVYLCASSFRMGTGELFFGEGSRLTVL.

This chain connects TRBV6-5 to TRBJ1-2; unclear D gene. Germline loops: CDR1 MNHEY, CDR2 SVGAGI. This CDR3 contains 12 residues. The V and J ends lost 11 bases and 7 bases respectively, with 17 bases between them. CDR3 coding DNA: TGTGCCGGCTCCGGGCACTTGCGTGGCTACACCTTC. Translation: CAGSGHLRGYTF.

The J gene is TRBJ2-3, the V gene TRBV5-1, with D perhaps TRBD1 (7 bases). This CDR3 contains 17 residues. Germline loops: CDR1 SGHRS, CDR2 YFSETQ. Deletions cut 4 bases from V and 1 base from J, with 19 bases between. CDR3 DNA: TGCGCCAGCAGCGGAGGGGGAAGAGGACAGGGCACAGATACGCAGTATTTT. It is translated as CASSGGGRGQGTDTQYF.

The chain couples TRBV5-6 to TRBJ2-4, with no clear D. CDR3 length: 12 residues. Germline V lookup: CDR1 SGHDT, CDR2 YYEEEE. V was cut by 0 bases and J by 9 bases, with 7 bases left in between. The CDR3 nucleotides read TGTGCCAGCAGCTTGGATCTGGGCATTCAGTACTTC. Protein sequence: CASSLDLGIQYF.

J is TRBJ2-7 and V is TRBV9; D unclear. The germline gives CDR1 SGDLS, CDR2 YYNGEE. V was clipped by 4 bases and J by 2 bases, with 19 bases between them. CDR3 length equals 16 residues. CDR3 amino acids: CASSSEPADLAYEQYF. The CDR3 DNA follows: TGTGCCAGCAGCTCTGAACCCGCCGACCTAGCCTACGAGCAGTACTTC.

This chain joins TRBV7-9 and TRBJ2-7; the match to TRBD1 covers 7 bases. Germline CDR1 and CDR2: SEHNR and FQNEAQ (reference sequence). The CDR3 extends over 12 amino acids. The junction had 6 bases not matched to a gene; V was cut back by 10 bases and J by 3 bases. The CDR3 reads CATTGQNYEQYF. DNA of the CDR3: TGTGCCACCACGGGACAGAACTACGAGCAGTACTTC.

V and J are TRBV2 and TRBJ2-3; TRBD1 aligns across 7 bases. CDR1 and CDR2 (germline): SNHLY, FYNNEI. The CDR3 covers 13 residues. Trimming removed 9 bases from V and 4 bases from J; junction bases left unmatched: 7. The CDR3 DNA follows: TGTGCCAGTCAGACAGGGTATGCAGATACGCAGTATTTT. Residues: CASQTGYADTQYF.

The chain employs TRBV5-4 and TRBJ2-5; TRBD2 is a possible D gene (6 bases). The germline gives CDR1 SGHNT, CDR2 YYREEE (reference sequence). The V gene lost 4 bases and the J gene lost 5 bases, with 15 bases spanning the gap. The CDR3 is 14 amino acids. The CDR3, as DNA: TGTGCCAGCAGCCCCCCGGGGACTTGGGAGACCCAGTACTTC. Protein product: CASSPPGTWETQYF.

The gene calls are TRBV6-6 and TRBJ1-2, with D perhaps TRBD1 (5 bases). The CDR3 extends over 13 amino acids. Germline V CDR1 and CDR2: MNHNY, SVGAGI (reference sequence). The V and J ends lost 6 bases and 1 base respectively, with 9 bases between them. The CDR3 DNA reads as TGTGCCAGCAGACGACAGATTAACTATGGCTACACCTTC. It yields the protein CASRRQINYGYTF.

DNA for the CDR3: TGTGCCAGCAGTTATCTTAGGGGCTACGAGCAGTACTTC. Amino acids: CASSYLRGYEQYF. This sequence joins TRBV6-5 and TRBJ2-7; TRBD1 might be the D (5 bases). Trimming cost V 3 bases and J 3 bases, with 9 bases left between them. Germline V gene sequence: CDR1 MNHEY, CDR2 SVGAGI. The CDR3 consists of 13 residues.

This chain joins TRBV19 and TRBJ2-5, with TRBD2 identical over 8 bases. Germline values: CDR1 LNHDA, CDR2 SQIVND (reference sequence). This CDR3 region has 15 residues. Germline trimming cut 5 bases from V and 4 bases from J; bases unmatched to any gene: 9. The CDR3 coding sequence is TGTGCCAGTAGTCCAGTCAGCAGCGGGGGAGAGACCCAGTACTTC. Protein: CASSPVSSGGETQYF.

The rearrangement joins TRBV5-6 to TRBJ2-1; D uncertain. The CDR3 spans 13 residues. V was cut by 0 bases and J by 8 bases, with 9 bases left in between. CDR1 SGHDT and CDR2 YYEEEE come from the germline V gene. The CDR3 sequence is CASSLVGGDEQFF. The CDR3 nucleotides are TGTGCCAGCAGCTTGGTGGGTGGGGATGAGCAGTTCTTC.

V and J are TRBV14 and TRBJ1-4; TRBD1 might be the D (6 bases). The CDR3 sequence is 13 residues long. V lost 9 bases and J lost 4, with 12 bases in between. The V gene's germline CDR1 is SGHDN and CDR2 FVKESK. CDR3 sequence: CASCGTLNEKLFF. CDR3 coding DNA: TGTGCCAGTTGCGGGACACTTAATGAAAAACTGTTTTTT.

The chain combines TRBV4-3 with TRBJ2-3, with TRBD1 matching 7 bases. The length of the CDR3 is 15 residues. The junction had 7 bases not matched to a gene; V was cut back by 4 bases and J by 3 bases. Germline V gene lookup returns CDR1 LGHNA and CDR2 YSLEER. This chain's CDR3 is CASSPRMTGTDTQYF. The CDR3 DNA is TGCGCCAGCAGCCCAAGAATGACAGGGACAGATACGCAGTATTTT.

This sequence joins TRBV27 and TRBJ2-1; perhaps TRBD1 as D (5 bases). Germline CDR1 MNHEY, CDR2 SMNVEV (reference sequence). CDR3 size: 11 residues. V dropped 3 bases and J dropped 14 bases, with 11 bases sitting between them. CDR3 nucleotides: TGTGCCAGCAGTTTGGGGCCCAACGAGTTCTTC. This codes for CASSLGPNEFF.

The rearrangement uses TRBV9 and TRBJ2-1; possibly TRBD2 for D (6 bases). The V and J ends lost 3 bases and 9 bases respectively, with 22 bases between them. CDR3 length equals 16 residues. Per the germline V gene, CDR1 is SGDLS and CDR2 is YYNGEE. The CDR3 nucleotides are TGTGCCAGCAGCGGGACACTGGGTGATTTCGGGGGTGAGCAGTTCTTC. This gives the protein CASSGTLGDFGGEQFF.

J is TRBJ2-1 and V is TRBV9, with 7 nucleotides matching TRBD2. Germline-derived CDR1 and CDR2 are SGDLS and YYNGEE. The V segment lost 4 bases and the J segment 8 bases; nucleotides outside the gene matches: 9. This CDR3 is 14 amino acids long. DNA for the CDR3: TGTGCCAGCAGCCTATGGGAGGGGAGGGATGAGCAGTTCTTC. Translating it yields CASSLWEGRDEQFF.